These 24 T cell receptor beta chains came from one sample sequenced in a study of cytomegalovirus exposure and HLA in healthy donors. Primers for the PCR totalled 60 Vbeta and 13 Jbeta. TCRdb's table, derived via immunoSEQ multiplex PCR, lists solely in-frame clones and lacks some. The table includes 150,000 to 200,000 clones, around 70% detected once. The sequencing sample was made of PBMCs. Receptors were obtained from a male donor in good health and CMV-seronegative.

The rearrangement joins TRBV2 to TRBJ2-2; D ambiguous. Germline V lookup: CDR1 SNHLY, CDR2 FYNNEI. Trimming pared 4 bases from V and 1 base from J, leaving 7 bases between. The CDR3 totals 14 residues. The chain's CDR3 is CASSAVGNTGELFF. The CDR3 DNA is TGTGCCAGCAGTGCTGTCGGGAACACCGGGGAGCTGTTTTTT.

This chain links TRBV29-1 with TRBJ2-7; possible D gene TRBD1, 6 bases. Trimming removed 5 bases from V and 0 bases from J, with 14 bases in between. The germline V gene has CDR1 SQVTM and CDR2 ANQGSEA. This CDR3 has 14 residues. The CDR3 spells CSVSFTGSSYEQYF. DNA of the CDR3: TGCAGCGTTTCCTTTACAGGGAGCTCCTACGAGCAGTACTTC.

This rearrangement joins TRBV30 to TRBJ2-7; D is undetermined. The germline CDR1 and CDR2 sequences are GTSNPN and SVGIG (reference sequence). V was pared by 5 bases and J by 10 bases, with 12 bases between. The CDR3 is made up of 10 amino acids. The DNA of the CDR3 is TGTGCCTGGGGAGTTCGCTTCCAGTACTTC. It encodes CAWGVRFQYF.

The V and J genes are TRBV7-3 and TRBJ2-1, with TRBD1 matching over 8 bases. Germline V gene lookup returns CDR1 SGHTA and CDR2 FQGTGA. The CDR3 totals 13 residues. The V gene end was trimmed by 7 bases and the J gene end by 8 bases; junction bases not matched to a gene: 7. CDR3: CASKQGVGDEQFF. CDR3 sequence (DNA): TGTGCCAGCAAACAGGGGGTCGGGGATGAGCAGTTCTTC.

This rearrangement joins TRBV20-1 to TRBJ2-5; D is perhaps TRBD1 (6 bases). Germline CDR1 reads DFQATT; CDR2 reads SNEGSKA (reference sequence). The CDR3 covers 11 residues. V was clipped by 6 bases and J by 5 bases, with 10 bases between them. As DNA, the CDR3 is TGCAGTGCAAAGGGGGTCGAGACCCAGTACTTC. Translation gives CSAKGVETQYF.

The J gene is TRBJ2-3, the V gene TRBV9; 12 bases line up with TRBD2. This CDR3 is built from 18 residues. V lost 0 bases to trimming and J lost 2 bases; unmatched junction nucleotides: 7. CDR1 and CDR2 from the germline V gene are SGDLS and YYNGEE. The CDR3 spells CASSVVGGLAGFTDTQYF. Written as DNA, the CDR3 is TGTGCCAGCAGCGTAGTCGGAGGACTAGCGGGGTTCACAGATACGCAGTATTTT.

This chain uses TRBV5-6 with TRBJ2-3; TRBD1 matches at 11 bases. The V gene end was trimmed by 4 bases and the J gene end by 4 bases; junction bases not matched to a gene: 8. CDR3 size: 16 residues. Looked up from germline, CDR1 is SGHDT and CDR2 is YYEEEE. The CDR3: CASSLRTGGVSDTQYF. DNA of the CDR3: TGTGCCAGCAGCCTCAGGACAGGGGGCGTTTCAGATACGCAGTATTTT.

The chain carries TRBV18 and TRBJ2-5, with D perhaps matching TRBD2 (5 bases). V lost 2 bases, J lost 9 bases, and 10 bases lay in between. The CDR3 has 12 residues. Germline CDR1 and CDR2: KGHSH and LQKENI. The CDR3 sequence is CASSPDGGAQYF. The CDR3 DNA reads as TGTGCCAGCTCACCAGACGGAGGAGCCCAGTACTTC.

This clone was detected only a few times. The chain employs TRBV4-1 and TRBJ1-2; D perhaps matches TRBD1 (6 bases). Germline V gene data show CDR1 as MGHRA and CDR2 as YSYEKL. V was pared by 0 bases and J by 7 bases, with 9 bases between. The CDR3 sequence is 13 residues long. The CDR3: CASSQDRTAGYTF. The CDR3 DNA is TGCGCCAGCAGCCAAGATCGGACAGCTGGCTACACCTTC.

The chain recombines TRBV12-5 with TRBJ2-5; D gene unclear. The CDR3 loop spans 13 amino acids. Trimming removed 4 bases at V and 1 base at J, with 7 bases between. The germline V gene encodes CDR1 LGHNT and CDR2 FRNRAP. The CDR3 DNA follows: TGTGCTAGTGGTTCCCCCCTCCAAGAGACCCAGTACTTC. This gives the protein CASGSPLQETQYF.

This chain joins TRBV11-1 and TRBJ2-1, with TRBD2 identical over 8 bases. Per the germline V gene, CDR1 is SGHAT and CDR2 is FQDESV (reference sequence). V was clipped by 0 bases and J by 8 bases; unmatched bases: 9. The CDR3 is 16 residues long. The CDR3: CASSLAVLAGLDEQFF. The CDR3 DNA follows: TGTGCCAGCAGCTTAGCAGTATTAGCGGGGTTGGATGAGCAGTTCTTC.

The rearrangement links TRBV10-3 to TRBJ1-1, with unresolved D. The germline gives CDR1 ENHRY, CDR2 SYGVKD. V was clipped by 7 bases and J by 1 base, with 7 bases between them. This CDR3 has 12 residues. CDR3 sequence reads: CAITAGNTEAFF. The CDR3 coding sequence is TGTGCCATCACCGCAGGGAACACTGAAGCTTTCTTT.

The gene calls are TRBV30 and TRBJ2-7; tentatively, D is TRBD2 (7 bases). The length of the CDR3 is 16 residues. Trimming removed 2 bases at V and 3 bases at J, with 20 bases between. The germline gives CDR1 GTSNPN, CDR2 SVGIG (reference sequence). The CDR3 loop reads CAWSSKGGRGIYEQYF. In DNA, the CDR3 is TGTGCCTGGAGTTCGAAGGGGGGGCGTGGCATCTACGAGCAGTACTTC.

The chain carries TRBV30 and TRBJ1-2; a weak D match, TRBD1 (6 bases). The CDR3 length is 14 residues. The V gene's germline CDR1 is GTSNPN and CDR2 SVGIG (reference sequence). V was cut by 2 bases and J by 2 bases, with 12 bases left in between. CDR3 bases: TGTGCCTGGAGTCCGGGGGGCTGGAACTATGGCTACACCTTC. It encodes CAWSPGGWNYGYTF.

This chain uses TRBV28 with TRBJ1-1; 8 bases agree with TRBD1. This CDR3 is 15 amino acids long. Germline CDR1 MDHEN, CDR2 SYDVKM. After removal of 5 bases from V and 3 bases from J, the junction contained 8 bases not matched to a gene. CDR3 amino acids: CASSHTGGRDTEAFF. The CDR3 coding sequence is TGTGCCAGCAGTCACACAGGGGGTAGGGACACTGAAGCTTTCTTT.

This clone was recorded once. The chain has TRBV7-2 and TRBJ2-6; TRBD1 aligns across 7 bases. The CDR3 runs to 17 residues. Looked up from germline, CDR1 is SGHTA and CDR2 is FQGNSA. Trimming cost V 1 base and J 4 bases; bases outside gene matches: 7. The CDR3 loop is CASSLGEGGEGANVLTF. As DNA, the CDR3 is TGTGCCAGCAGCTTAGGTGAAGGGGGCGAGGGGGCCAACGTCCTGACTTTC.

This chain connects TRBV7-7 to TRBJ1-6, with D possibly TRBD1 on 6 matching bases. This CDR3 has 16 residues. Looked up from germline, CDR1 is SSHAT and CDR2 is FNYEAQ (reference sequence). V was cut by 4 bases and J by 10 bases, with 20 bases left in between. Here the CDR3 DNA reads TGTGCCAGCAGCTCCCCCGGGCAGGGGACGTACTCACCCCTCCACTTT. Translation: CASSSPGQGTYSPLHF.

This clone was seen a few times. The rearrangement joins TRBV7-7 to TRBJ2-1, with TRBD1 identical over 7 bases. Germline CDR1 reads SSHAT; CDR2 reads FNYEAQ (reference sequence). Trimming removed 5 bases from V and 12 bases from J; junction bases left unmatched: 10. CDR3 length equals 13 residues. Written as DNA, the CDR3 is TGTGCCAGCAGCGCTTTACAGGGGTCCCCGCAGTTCTTC. Protein sequence: CASSALQGSPQFF.

The chain uses TRBV30 and TRBJ1-5, with D unclear. There are 12 residues in the CDR3. Looked up from germline, CDR1 is GTSNPN and CDR2 is SVGIG (reference sequence). Trimming pared 3 bases from V and 3 bases from J, leaving 6 bases between. CDR3 nucleotide sequence: TGTGCCTGGAGACAGTTCAATCAGCCCCAGCATTTT. This translates into CAWRQFNQPQHF.

The rearrangement uses TRBV6-5 and TRBJ1-3; the D gene is possibly TRBD1 (5 bases). The CDR3 has 15 residues. Germline lookup yields CDR1 MNHEY and CDR2 SVGAGI. The germline V and J ends were trimmed by 4 bases and 4 bases, with 14 bases remaining between them. The CDR3 DNA reads TGTGCCAGCAGTTCCGGGACTTTAACGGGAAACACCATATATTTT. Its protein is CASSSGTLTGNTIYF.

This chain links TRBV7-8 with TRBJ2-6, with a weak D call TRBD2 (6 bases). The CDR3 covers 18 residues. The V gene lost 0 bases and the J gene lost 0 bases, with 12 bases spanning the gap. In germline, CDR1 is SGHVS, CDR2 FQNEAQ. The CDR3 sequence is CASSLAGGTSSGANVLTF. DNA for the CDR3: TGTGCCAGCAGCTTAGCGGGAGGTACCAGCTCTGGGGCCAACGTCCTGACTTTC. The full variable domain, in which reference TRBV7-8 and TRBJ2-6 provide the parts outside the CDR3, is GAGVSQSPRYKVAKRGQDVALRCDPISGHVSLFWYQQALGQGPEFLTYFQNEAQLDKSGLPSDRFFAERPEGSVSTLKIQRTQQEDSAVYLCASSLAGGTSSGANVLTFGAGSRLTVL.

The V and J genes are TRBV4-2 and TRBJ2-1; 10 bases map to TRBD2. The V gene's germline CDR1 is LGHNA and CDR2 YNFKEQ. The length of the CDR3 is 16 residues. V was pared by 2 bases and J by 7 bases, with 8 bases of the junction left unmatched. DNA for the CDR3: TGTGCCAGCAGCCAAAGCGGGACTAGCGCTAGGAATGAGCAGTTCTTC. This codes for CASSQSGTSARNEQFF.

The chain carries TRBV9 and TRBJ2-1, with 9 nucleotides matching TRBD2. J lost 10 bases, V lost 4 bases, and 18 bases had no gene match. This CDR3 spans 17 amino acids. Germline V gene data show CDR1 as SGDLS and CDR2 as YYNGEE. The chain's CDR3 is CASSSQRGIAGVREQFF. As DNA, the CDR3 is TGTGCCAGCAGCTCACAAAGGGGGATAGCGGGAGTCAGGGAGCAGTTCTTC.

This sequence joins TRBV6-5 and TRBJ2-7; 10 bases fit TRBD1. CDR1 is MNHEY, CDR2 SVGAGI, per germline. This CDR3 comprises 15 residues. Trimming at V came to 2 bases and at J to 3 bases, leaving 4 bases not matched to a gene. CDR3 nucleotides: TGTGCCAGCAGTTACGGGGACAGGGGAGTCTACGAGCAGTACTTC. It specifies CASSYGDRGVYEQYF.